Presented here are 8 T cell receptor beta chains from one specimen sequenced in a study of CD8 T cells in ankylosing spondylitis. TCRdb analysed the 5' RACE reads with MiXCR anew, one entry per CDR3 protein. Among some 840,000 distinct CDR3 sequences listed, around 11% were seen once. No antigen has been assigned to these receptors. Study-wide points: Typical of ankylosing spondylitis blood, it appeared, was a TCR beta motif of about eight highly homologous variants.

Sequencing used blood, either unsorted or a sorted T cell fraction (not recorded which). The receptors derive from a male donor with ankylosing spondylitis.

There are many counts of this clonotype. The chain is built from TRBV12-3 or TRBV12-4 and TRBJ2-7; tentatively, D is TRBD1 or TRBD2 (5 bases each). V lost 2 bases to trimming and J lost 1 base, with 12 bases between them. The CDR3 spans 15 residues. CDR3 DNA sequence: TGTGCCAGCAGTTTAAAGGTGGGGGAGTCCTACGAGCAGTACTTC. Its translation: CASSLKVGESYEQYF.

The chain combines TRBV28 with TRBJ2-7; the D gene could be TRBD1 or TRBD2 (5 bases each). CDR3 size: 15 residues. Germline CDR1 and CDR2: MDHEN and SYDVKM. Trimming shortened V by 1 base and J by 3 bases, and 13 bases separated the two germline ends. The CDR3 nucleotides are TGTGCCAGCAGTTTATCGGGGCAGGGATACTACGAGCAGTACTTC. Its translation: CASSLSGQGYYEQYF.

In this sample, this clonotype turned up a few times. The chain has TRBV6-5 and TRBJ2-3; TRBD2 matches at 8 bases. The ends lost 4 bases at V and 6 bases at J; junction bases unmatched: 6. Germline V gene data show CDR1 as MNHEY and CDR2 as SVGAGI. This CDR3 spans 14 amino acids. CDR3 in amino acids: CASSSGLASDTQYF. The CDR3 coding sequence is TGTGCCAGCAGTTCCGGACTAGCATCCGATACGCAGTATTTT.

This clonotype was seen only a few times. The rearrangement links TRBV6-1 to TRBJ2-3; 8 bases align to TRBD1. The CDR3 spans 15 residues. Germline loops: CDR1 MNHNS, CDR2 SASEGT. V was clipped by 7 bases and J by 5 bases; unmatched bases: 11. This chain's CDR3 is CASIPTGTGGDTQYF. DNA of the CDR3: TGTGCCAGCATTCCGACCGGGACAGGAGGAGATACGCAGTATTTT.

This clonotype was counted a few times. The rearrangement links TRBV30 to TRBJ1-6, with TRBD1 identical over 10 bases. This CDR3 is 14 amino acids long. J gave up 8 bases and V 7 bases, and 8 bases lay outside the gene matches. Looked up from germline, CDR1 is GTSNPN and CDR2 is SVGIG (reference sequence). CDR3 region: CAFSSGTGDSPLHF. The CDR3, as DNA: TGTGCCTTTTCATCCGGGACAGGGGATTCACCCCTCCACTTT.

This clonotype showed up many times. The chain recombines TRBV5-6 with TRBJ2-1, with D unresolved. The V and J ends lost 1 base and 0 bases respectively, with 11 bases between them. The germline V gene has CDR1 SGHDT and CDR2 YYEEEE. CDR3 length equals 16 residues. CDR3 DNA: TGTGCCAGCAGCTTGTCGGAAACGAGCTCCTACAATGAGCAGTTCTTC. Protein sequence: CASSLSETSSYNEQFF. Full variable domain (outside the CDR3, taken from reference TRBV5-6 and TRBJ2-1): DAGVTQSPTHLIKTRGQQVTLRCSPKSGHDTVSWYQQALGQGPQFIFQYYEEEERQRGNFPDRFSGHQFPNYSSELNVNALLLGDSALYLCASSLSETSSYNEQFFGPGTRLTVL.

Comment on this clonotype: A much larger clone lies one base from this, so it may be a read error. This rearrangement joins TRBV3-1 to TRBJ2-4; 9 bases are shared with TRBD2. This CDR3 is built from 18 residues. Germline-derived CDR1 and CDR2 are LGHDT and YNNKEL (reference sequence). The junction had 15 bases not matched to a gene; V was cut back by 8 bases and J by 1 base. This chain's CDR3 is CASCFGASGASAKNIQYF. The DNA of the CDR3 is TGTGCCAGCTGTTTTGGGGCTAGCGGGGCTTCGGCCAAAAACATTCAGTACTTC.

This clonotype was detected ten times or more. The CDR3 spells CASSHGTGVSYEQYF. The CDR3 DNA sequence: TGCGCCAGCAGCCATGGGACAGGGGTTTCGTACGAGCAGTACTTC. The rearrangement joins TRBV5-1 to TRBJ2-7, with 10 bases aligning to TRBD1. Germline CDR1 reads SGHRS; CDR2 reads YFSETQ. The CDR3 loop spans 15 amino acids. Losses at the gene ends were 4 bases for V and 4 bases for J; bases not matched to a gene: 8.